This TCR beta chain was obtained from a study of T cell responses to AZD1222 COVID-19 vaccine (dated by TCRdb to about 2021). As for the study more broadly: AZD1222 recipients given second doses at about 4 weeks or at about 12 weeks were pooled, since spike-specific TCR depth and breadth were not found to differ between the two schedules. A total of under 250 trial participants underwent TCR sequencing, of whom under 220 had received two doses of AZD1222 and 26 had received two doses of the MenACWY control vaccine. Enrollment into the trials was organized by age into subgroups of 18-55, 56-69 and 70-plus years, and those subgroups contained roughly 150, 30 and 60 TCR-sequenced participants, respectively. What the study reported, not specific to this receptor: Vaccine-associated CD4 TCRs spanned the whole spike protein, with dominant responses in regions 160-218 and 743-854. After two AZD1222 doses, spike-specific TCR breadth and depth were significantly higher than at day 0 and than in MenACWY recipients. Reportedly, almost half of the unique spike-specific TCRs recognized epitopes lying outside the regions that are mutated in the B.1.351 and B.1.1.7 variants. Because no day 14 peak-response samples were available, the repertoires could be characterized only after the peak T cell response. Most participants were white British and females outnumbered males, and the authors suggested that clonal diversity may have been underestimated. Conclusions about previously exposed vaccinees are limited because only five or six AZD1222 recipients were SARS-CoV-2 seropositive at baseline. The 56-69-year group was small, and its depth increase did not reach significance, likely because of low power.

The CDR3 regions of human TCRbeta chains were subjected to immunosequencing. Turning to the authors' computational methods: Repertoire TCRs were matched against a reference library of SARS-CoV-2-specific TCRs generated with the MIRA antigen-specificity platform. Breadth meant the fraction of unique TCRs that were SARS-CoV-2-associated, whereas depth meant the fraction of total T cells that were SARS-CoV-2-associated. Using the MIRA data, each spike-specific TCR was mapped to the spike region that the TCR reacts to and placed in a CD4 or CD8 class. Log10-transformed breadth and depth values were compared by one-way ANOVA with Sidak's multiple comparisons tests. The clones in this table, taken by TCRdb from immuneACCESS, are in-frame only. Not every clone is retained; where verified, under half of the shortfall comes from an unresolved V gene, and the cause of the rest is unknown. V and J calls and clone size are as listed in that table; D and trimming were resolved from the DNA. In this sample the table shows fewer than 120,000 clones, 88% of which occur a single time. The ten largest clones add up to around 1.5% of the sample.

A single count supports this clone. Its antigen is still unknown. Nothing much larger sits one base from this clone, and base qualities are not available. Germline trimming: 4 bases from V, 9 bases from J; junction bases outside gene matches: 16. The CDR3 goes from the cysteine to the phenylalanine over 15 residues. Only the CDR3 portion is preserved as DNA: 45 bases, with reading frame beginning at the first base. In the paper's terms, the time point label means: baseline before first vaccination. Vaccinee samples came from UK trials COV001 and COV002, including a single-blind randomized controlled phase 2/3 trial of AZD1222 (ChAdOx1 nCoV-19) in healthy adults. For TCRbeta chain sequencing, PBMC samples were collected from trial participants at day 0 and at day 28 after the second dose.

The sequence is built from TRBV5-3 and TRBJ2-7; the central 7 bases match TRBD2. Being an ORF, TRBV5-3 has a function that is uncertain. This TCR was sampled from an adult in good health. This sample comprised peripheral blood, obtained on day 0 of AZD1222 vaccination. CDR3 reads: CARSRKREPSHGQYF. The nucleotides are TGTGCCAGAAGCCGTAAGCGGGAACCCTCTCACGGGCAGTACTTC.